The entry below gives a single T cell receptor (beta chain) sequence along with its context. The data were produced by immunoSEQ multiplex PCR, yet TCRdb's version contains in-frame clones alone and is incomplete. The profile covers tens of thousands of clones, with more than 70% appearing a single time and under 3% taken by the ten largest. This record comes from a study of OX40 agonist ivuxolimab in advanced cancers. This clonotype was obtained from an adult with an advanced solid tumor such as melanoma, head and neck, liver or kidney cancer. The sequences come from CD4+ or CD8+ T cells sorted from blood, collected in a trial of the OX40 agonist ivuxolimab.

The CDR3 protein is CASSLGRAGTSGNTIYF. DNA for the CDR3: TGTGCCAGCAGCTTAGGTCGGGCGGGAACCTCTGGAAACACCATATATTTT. V is TRBV7-2 and J is TRBJ1-3; D call uncertain. V lost 1 base to trimming and J lost 0 bases, with 13 bases between them. The CDR3 has 17 amino acids. Looked up from germline, CDR1 is SGHTA and CDR2 is FQGNSA. Full variable domain (missing parts from reference TRBV7-2 and TRBJ1-3): GAGVSQSPSNKVTEKGKDVELRCDPISGHTALYWYRQSLGQGLEFLIYFQGNSAPDKSGLPSDRFSAERTGGSVSTLTIQRTQQEDSAVYLCASSLGRAGTSGNTIYFGEGSWLTVV.